A single sample gave rise to the 22 T cell receptor beta chains below, sequenced in a study of cytomegalovirus exposure and HLA in healthy donors. Amplification used 60 Vbeta primers and 13 Jbeta primers. This table comes from immunoSEQ multiplex PCR, and its TCRdb copy is limited to in-frame clones, with some not included. The repertoire holds 140,000 to 150,000 clones, 60% to 75% seen once, with over 6.5% in the top ten. Sequenced material: PBMCs. All receptors derive from a man younger than 45 in good health and CMV-seronegative.

The chain is built from TRBV11-3 and TRBJ2-2; 8 nucleotides align to TRBD1. After removal of 3 bases from V and 1 base from J, the junction contained 4 bases not matched to a gene. Germline CDR1 reads SGHNT; CDR2 reads YENEEA. The CDR3 contains 16 residues. CDR3 protein: CASSFQGAVNTGELFF. Here the CDR3 DNA reads TGTGCCAGCAGCTTCCAGGGGGCGGTGAACACCGGGGAGCTGTTTTTT. Based on the CDR3 plus reference TRBV11-3 and TRBJ2-2, the full variable domain is EAGVVQSPRYKIIEKKQPVAFWCNPISGHNTLYWYLQNLGQGPELLIRYENEEAVDDSQLPKDRFSAERLKGVDSTLKIQPAELGDSAVYLCASSFQGAVNTGELFFGEGSRLTVL.

The rearrangement links TRBV7-9 to TRBJ2-1; TRBD2 agrees at 12 bases. V gave up 1 base and J gave up 0 bases; unmatched junction bases: 7. The germline V gene has CDR1 SEHNR and CDR2 FQNEAQ (reference sequence). This CDR3 is 19 amino acids long. The CDR3 nucleotides read TGTGCCAGCAGCTTAGGACTAGCGGGGGCCGCGAGCTCCTACAATGAGCAGTTCTTC. This translates into CASSLGLAGAASSYNEQFF.

The rearrangement joins TRBV5-1 to TRBJ2-6; TRBD1 matches 8 bases. The CDR3 has 15 residues. Germline assignment: CDR1 SGHRS and CDR2 YFSETQ. Unmatched junction bases numbered 3, after V lost 7 bases and J lost 0 bases. CDR3 DNA: TGCGCCAGCGGGGGACAGGACTCTGGGGCCAACGTCCTGACTTTC. Translated: CASGGQDSGANVLTF.

This clone was seen once. The chain combines TRBV19 with TRBJ2-2, with 8 bases aligning to TRBD2. V lost 1 base and J lost 2; bases outside the gene matches: 3. This CDR3 has 16 amino acids. CDR1 and CDR2 from the germline V gene are LNHDA and SQIVND (reference sequence). DNA of the CDR3: TGTGCCAGTAGTATAGTCGGGGGGGGTAACACCGGGGAGCTGTTTTTT. Translating it yields CASSIVGGGNTGELFF.

The V and J genes are TRBV27 and TRBJ2-1; the D is unclear. CDR3 length: 14 residues. V dropped 2 bases and J dropped 4 bases, with 9 bases sitting between them. CDR1 MNHEY and CDR2 SMNVEV come from the germline V gene (reference sequence). The CDR3 DNA reads TGTGCCAGCAGTTTAGGTTACATATACAATGAGCAGTTCTTC. It specifies CASSLGYIYNEQFF.

The chain has TRBV28 and TRBJ1-2, with D possibly matching TRBD1 (6 bases). The CDR3 sequence is 14 residues long. Deletions cut 6 bases from V and 3 bases from J, with 14 bases between. Germline CDR1 and CDR2: MDHEN and SYDVKM. This CDR3 reads CASSSQGRDYGYTF. The DNA for the CDR3 is TGTGCCAGCAGCTCCCAGGGGCGGGACTATGGCTACACCTTC.

The V and J genes are TRBV7-8 and TRBJ2-3; 7 nucleotides agree with TRBD2. Germline V CDR1 and CDR2: SGHVS, FQNEAQ. V dropped 2 bases and J dropped 6; count of bases not matched to a gene: 14. The CDR3 is made up of 17 amino acids. In DNA form, the CDR3 reads TGTGCCAGCAGCTTACTTTGGGGGGGAGGGCACGAGGATACGCAGTATTTT. It codes for CASSLLWGGGHEDTQYF.

The genes are TRBV28 and TRBJ1-3, with 8 bases fitting TRBD1. V was pared by 6 bases and J by 6 bases, with 10 bases of the junction left unmatched. This CDR3 has 15 residues. CDR1 and CDR2 (germline): MDHEN, SYDVKM. The CDR3 coding sequence is TGTGCCAGCAGGCCCGGACAGGGATCGGCAAACACCATATATTTT. This codes for CASRPGQGSANTIYF.

This rearrangement joins TRBV5-1 to TRBJ2-3; TRBD1 agrees at 7 bases. From germline, CDR1 is SGHRS and CDR2 YFSETQ. The CDR3 is made up of 14 amino acids. V trimming: 4 bases; J trimming: 6 bases; junction bases outside the gene matches: 8. The CDR3 sequence is CASSTGQVGDTQYF. CDR3 bases: TGCGCCAGCAGCACTGGACAGGTCGGGGATACGCAGTATTTT.

The V and J genes are TRBV29-1 and TRBJ2-2; 8 bases agree with TRBD1. Germline V gives CDR1 SQVTM, CDR2 ANQGSEA. This CDR3 is 12 amino acids long. V trimming: 6 bases; J trimming: 6 bases; junction bases outside the gene matches: 3. The CDR3: CSVGTGPGELFF. For the CDR3, the DNA is TGCAGCGTCGGGACAGGCCCCGGGGAGCTGTTTTTT.

The table lists this clone with a few counts. V is TRBV7-9 and J is TRBJ1-2; 9 nucleotides agree with TRBD1. Losses at the gene ends were 5 bases for V and 6 bases for J; bases not matched to a gene: 19. Per germline, CDR1 SEHNR and CDR2 FQNEAQ (reference sequence). This CDR3 comprises 18 residues. The CDR3 coding sequence is TGTGCCAGCAGCCCCCGGGGAGGACAGGGGCCTTTAAGGAATGGCTACACCTTC. Its translation is CASSPRGGQGPLRNGYTF.

This chain joins TRBV11-3 and TRBJ1-6, with D uncertain. Germline V gene sequence: CDR1 SGHNT, CDR2 YENEEA. This CDR3 spans 13 amino acids. Between the trimmed V and J ends, which lost 2 bases and 7 bases, there was a span of 6 bases. The CDR3 region has the DNA TGTGCCAGCAGCTTAAGTCTAAATTCACCCCTCCACTTT. Amino acid sequence: CASSLSLNSPLHF.

The V and J genes are TRBV9 and TRBJ2-7; 10 bases agree with TRBD2. V trimming: 3 bases; J trimming: 2 bases; junction bases outside the gene matches: 5. Germline-derived CDR1 and CDR2 are SGDLS and YYNGEE. The CDR3 has 15 amino acids. The CDR3: CASSALAGETYEQYF. The DNA of the CDR3 is TGTGCCAGCAGCGCCCTAGCGGGAGAGACCTACGAGCAGTACTTC.

The chain carries TRBV29-1 and TRBJ2-1, with TRBD2 identical over 13 bases. This CDR3 has 14 residues. J gave up 7 bases and V 6 bases, and 6 bases lay outside the gene matches. Germline loops: CDR1 SQVTM, CDR2 ANQGSEA. The CDR3 reads CSVRLAGGRNEQFF. CDR3 coding DNA: TGCAGCGTCCGACTAGCGGGAGGTCGAAATGAGCAGTTCTTC.

This clone was picked up a small number of times. The chain uses TRBV28 and TRBJ1-5; D may be TRBD1 (5 bases). V was trimmed by 2 bases and J by 3 bases, leaving 8 bases between them. The CDR3 has 14 amino acids. From germline, CDR1 is MDHEN and CDR2 SYDVKM. CDR3 DNA sequence: TGTGCCAGCAGTTTAGTCAGGGACAATCAGCCCCAGCATTTT. Amino acid sequence: CASSLVRDNQPQHF.

The rearrangement links TRBV18 to TRBJ1-4; D is uncertain. The CDR3 is 17 amino acids. In germline, CDR1 is KGHSH, CDR2 LQKENI. V shed 1 base and J shed 0 bases, with 12 bases lying between them. Here the CDR3 reads CASSPLQEISTNEKLFF. The CDR3 DNA reads TGTGCCAGCTCACCACTCCAGGAAATATCAACTAATGAAAAACTGTTTTTT.

This clone occurred once. This sequence joins TRBV5-1 and TRBJ1-4; D perhaps matches TRBD1 (6 bases). Germline V gives CDR1 SGHRS, CDR2 YFSETQ. The CDR3 totals 16 residues. V gave up 2 bases and J gave up 4 bases, with 15 bases separating them. The CDR3 protein is CASSLDPQGLNEKLFF. In DNA form, the CDR3 reads TGCGCCAGCAGCTTAGACCCACAGGGCCTTAATGAAAAACTGTTTTTT.

This chain joins TRBV10-3 and TRBJ2-1; the match to TRBD2 covers 7 bases. The V and J ends lost 10 bases and 3 bases, in that order; junction bases with no gene match: 9. Germline values: CDR1 ENHRY, CDR2 SYGVKD. This CDR3 is 14 amino acids long. The CDR3 sequence: CATLRDYLYNEQFF. The CDR3 coding sequence is TGTGCCACCCTCCGGGACTACCTCTACAATGAGCAGTTCTTC.

The chain combines TRBV5-6 with TRBJ1-1; 11 bases map to TRBD1. CDR1 is SGHDT, CDR2 YYEEEE, per germline. V was clipped by 4 bases and J by 4 bases; unmatched bases: 9. The CDR3 contains 16 residues. This chain's CDR3 is CASSRDRGSPVTEAFF. As DNA, the CDR3 is TGTGCCAGCAGCCGGGACAGGGGGTCCCCGGTCACTGAAGCTTTCTTT.

This clone came up a few times. CDR3 DNA sequence: TGTGCCAGCAGCTCCTCCGGGACAGTCGAGCAGTACTTC. Its translation: CASSSSGTVEQYF. The chain uses TRBV7-2 and TRBJ2-7, with 7 positions matching TRBD1. This CDR3 region has 13 residues. The germline CDR1 and CDR2 sequences are SGHTA and FQGNSA. The ends lost 4 bases at V and 6 bases at J; junction bases unmatched: 6.

The chain recombines TRBV2 with TRBJ2-5, with TRBD2 matching 7 bases. CDR3 length equals 13 residues. Per germline, CDR1 SNHLY and CDR2 FYNNEI. V gave up 6 bases and J gave up 1 base; unmatched junction bases: 2. CDR3: CASSGGTQETQYF. In DNA form, the CDR3 reads TGTGCCAGCAGCGGGGGGACCCAAGAGACCCAGTACTTC.

This clone showed up just a few times. This chain links TRBV15 with TRBJ2-7, with 9 bases aligning to TRBD1. V gave up 4 bases and J gave up 5 bases; unmatched junction bases: 12. The CDR3 runs to 16 residues. CDR1 and CDR2 (germline): LNHNV, YYDKDF (reference sequence). In nucleotides, the CDR3 is TGTGCCACCAGCAAGTCAACCGGGACAGGGTTCAACGAGCAGTACTTC. The encoded protein is CATSKSTGTGFNEQYF. The whole variable domain, filled in from reference TRBV15 and TRBJ2-7, reads DAMVIQNPRYQVTQFGKPVTLSCSQTLNHNVMYWYQQKSSQAPKLLFHYYDKDFNNEADTPDNFQSRRPNTSFCFLDIRSPGLGDTAMYLCATSKSTGTGFNEQYFGPGTRLTVT.